A selection of T cell receptor beta chains follows, all from one sample in a study of blood T cell repertoires in COVID-19. Profiling relied on immunoSEQ multiplex PCR, and the TCRdb table lists in-frame clones only, not all of them. The sample carries over 60,000 clones, around 80% recorded once. The source material was peripheral blood. All receptors come from a man aged 50-59 years with COVID-19, enrolled during active disease. Each CDR3 is given with its conserved first and last residue. Fields, in order: J gene, CDR3 length, clone size, V gene, D gene, CDR3 protein, CDR3 DNA. The D gene is left open where the match is weak. Clone size appears in some rows only: once, few, many, or a class for an expanded clone.

>TRBJ1-2|16|.|TRBV6-2/TRBV6-3|TRBD1
CASSTPTPGTGAGYTF
TGTGCCAGCAGCACACCCACCCCCGGGACAGGCGCTGGCTACACCTTC
>TRBJ2-3|16|.|TRBV7-9|TRBD1
CASPSKTGSKADTQYF
TGTGCCAGCCCCTCTAAGACAGGGTCGAAAGCAGATACGCAGTATTTT
>TRBJ1-2|17|.|TRBV9|TRBD1
CASSPRTGIGLGYGYTF
TGTGCCAGCAGCCCCCGGACAGGGATAGGTTTAGGCTATGGCTACACCTTC
>TRBJ2-5|17|.|TRBV4-2|TRBD2
CASSPYPGSGGWETQYF
TGTGCCAGCAGCCCCTACCCGGGAAGCGGGGGCTGGGAGACCCAGTACTTC
>TRBJ1-3|16|few|TRBV3-1/TRBV3-2|TRBD1
CASSATGGYSGNTIYF
TGTGCCAGCAGCGCAACAGGGGGATACTCTGGAAACACCATATATTTT
>TRBJ2-5|13|.|TRBV24-1|.
CATSEPGWETQYF
TGTGCCACCAGTGAGCCGGGGTGGGAGACCCAGTACTTC
>TRBJ1-2|14|.|TRBV5-4|TRBD1
CASSSGQGSYGYTF
TGTGCCAGCAGCTCCGGACAGGGATCCTATGGCTACACCTTC
>TRBJ2-1|16|.|TRBV5-4|TRBD1
CASSPGGTGGSNEQFF
TGTGCCAGCAGCCCAGGCGGGACAGGGGGGAGCAATGAGCAGTTCTTC
>TRBJ1-3|14|.|TRBV10-3|TRBD1
CAISDRGLGNTIYF
TGTGCCATCAGTGACAGGGGGCTTGGAAACACCATATATTTT
>TRBJ1-3|14|few|TRBV7-3|.
CASSLDGSGNTIYF
TGTGCCAGCAGCTTAGACGGGTCTGGAAACACCATATATTTT
>TRBJ1-1|15|medium-sized|TRBV5-1|TRBD1
CASSLSGTGYTEAFF
TGCGCCAGCAGCTTGAGTGGGACAGGGTACACTGAAGCTTTCTTT
>TRBJ1-2|14|.|TRBV19|.
CASTQRRQRDGYTF
TGTGCCAGTACCCAAAGGAGACAGCGGGATGGCTACACCTTC
>TRBJ2-5|20|.|TRBV13|TRBD2
CASSLALLAGGPEEWETQYF
TGTGCCAGCAGCTTAGCCCTACTAGCGGGGGGGCCGGAGGAGTGGGAGACCCAGTACTTC
>TRBJ2-2|13|.|TRBV29-1|TRBD1
CSVGQGASGELFF
TGCAGCGTTGGGCAGGGGGCTAGCGGGGAGCTGTTTTTT
>TRBJ2-3|20|.|TRBV10-3|TRBD2
CAISESIGLAGGPSTDTQYF
TGTGCCATCAGTGAGTCGATAGGCCTAGCGGGGGGGCCAAGCACAGATACGCAGTATTTT
>TRBJ2-7|13|.|TRBV29-1|.
CSVEKGEFYEQYF
TGCAGCGTTGAGAAGGGGGAATTCTACGAGCAGTACTTC
>TRBJ1-2|14|.|TRBV9|.
CASSVVGAGIGYTF
TGTGCCAGCAGCGTAGTTGGGGCGGGGATTGGCTACACCTTC
>TRBJ2-3|19|.|TRBV3-1/TRBV3-2|TRBD2
CASSHWGLADSSGTDTQYF
TGTGCCAGCAGCCATTGGGGACTAGCGGATTCCTCTGGCACAGATACGCAGTATTTT
>TRBJ2-1|17|.|TRBV7-9|TRBD2
CASIYWGIAGEYNEQFF
TGTGCCAGCATCTATTGGGGTATAGCGGGGGAATACAATGAGCAGTTCTTC
>TRBJ1-4|18|.|TRBV5-1|TRBD1
CASSLVRDRIATNEKLFF
TGCGCCAGCAGCCTGGTAAGGGACAGAATAGCAACTAATGAAAAACTGTTTTTT
>TRBJ1-1|16|.|TRBV7-9|TRBD1
CASSLAGDRKNTEAFF
TGTGCCAGCAGCTTAGCCGGGGACAGGAAGAACACTGAAGCTTTCTTT
>TRBJ1-2|15|once|TRBV7-9|.
CASRPGGEETYGYTF
TGTGCCAGTAGACCCGGAGGCGAGGAGACGTATGGCTACACCTTC
>TRBJ2-7|15|once|TRBV18|.
CASSPPAQDYYEQYF
TGTGCCAGCTCACCGCCAGCGCAGGACTACTACGAGCAGTACTTC
>TRBJ1-4|16|.|TRBV5-1|.
CASSLDSPGTNEKLFF
TGCGCCAGCAGCTTAGACTCGCCGGGGACTAATGAAAAACTGTTTTTT
>TRBJ1-2|13|.|TRBV7-2|.
CASSAGRDYGYTF
TGTGCCAGCAGCGCGGGACGGGACTATGGCTACACCTTC
>TRBJ2-5|16|.|TRBV10-3|TRBD1
CAISVSDRGRRETQYF
TGTGCCATCAGTGTATCGGACAGGGGGCGCAGAGAGACCCAGTACTTC
>TRBJ1-5|16|.|TRBV6-6|.
CASSPAQGQGFQPQHF
TGTGCCAGCAGTCCGGCGCAGGGGCAAGGGTTCCAGCCCCAGCATTTT
>TRBJ2-1|14|.|TRBV7-9|TRBD2
CASSPRGGIDEQFF
TGTGCCAGCAGCCCGCGGGGGGGTATCGATGAGCAGTTCTTC
>TRBJ2-5|13|.|TRBV5-6|.
CASSSWTGETQYF
TGTGCCAGCAGCTCCTGGACGGGGGAGACCCAGTACTTC
>TRBJ2-7|15|.|TRBV5-6|TRBD1
CASSFGTGAGYEQYF
TGTGCCAGCAGCTTCGGGACAGGGGCGGGGTACGAGCAGTACTTC
>TRBJ2-2|13|.|TRBV18|TRBD1
CASSQQGTGELFF
TGTGCCAGCTCGCAACAGGGGACCGGGGAGCTGTTTTTT
>TRBJ2-5|20|.|TRBV4-1|TRBD2
CASSLLRGGLAGINQETQYF
TGCGCCAGCAGCCTACTTCGGGGGGGACTAGCGGGGATCAACCAAGAGACCCAGTACTTC
>TRBJ2-2|12|.|TRBV19|.
CASSNRAGELFF
TGTGCCAGTAGTAACCGGGCCGGGGAGCTGTTTTTT
>TRBJ2-5|11|.|TRBV30|.
CAWRLAETQYF
TGTGCCTGGAGGCTAGCGGAGACCCAGTACTTC
>TRBJ2-2|14|once|TRBV15|.
CATSRPGWTGELFF
TGTGCCACCAGTAGGCCGGGATGGACCGGGGAGCTGTTTTTT
>TRBJ2-5|13|.|TRBV11-3|TRBD2
CASGDRGEETQYF
TGTGCCAGCGGGGACCGGGGGGAAGAGACCCAGTACTTC
>TRBJ1-6|15|.|TRBV14|TRBD1
CASSQWDRGNSPLHF
TGTGCCAGCAGCCAATGGGACAGGGGGAATTCACCCCTCCACTTT
>TRBJ2-1|16|.|TRBV7-2|TRBD2
CASSLLSGGDYNEQFF
TGTGCCAGCAGCCTCCTTAGCGGGGGGGATTACAATGAGCAGTTCTTC
>TRBJ2-5|14|.|TRBV5-1|.
CASSLVSGEETQYF
TGCGCCAGCAGCTTGGTATCCGGAGAAGAGACCCAGTACTTC
>TRBJ2-1|14|.|TRBV5-1|.
CASSLRQSYNEQFF
TGCGCCAGCAGCTTAAGACAATCCTACAATGAGCAGTTCTTC
>TRBJ2-7|13|.|TRBV6-2/TRBV6-3|.
CASSYSEGYEQYF
TGTGCCAGCAGTTATTCAGAGGGATACGAGCAGTACTTC
>TRBJ2-1|15|.|TRBV19|TRBD2
CASSTGTSRYNEQFF
TGTGCCAGTAGTACCGGGACTAGTAGGTACAATGAGCAGTTCTTC
>TRBJ2-7|13|.|TRBV28|TRBD1
CASRAGGRYEQYF
TGTGCCAGCAGGGCAGGGGGTCGGTACGAGCAGTACTTC
>TRBJ1-1|13|.|TRBV14|.
CASSQGGGPEAFF
TGTGCCAGCAGCCAAGGGGGAGGCCCTGAAGCTTTCTTT
>TRBJ2-2|16|.|TRBV18|TRBD1
CASSPLDRGDHGELFF
TGTGCCAGCTCACCACTCGACAGGGGGGATCACGGGGAGCTGTTTTTT
>TRBJ2-2|16|.|TRBV15|.
CATSRDLSSNTGELFF
TGTGCCACCAGCAGAGACCTGAGCTCGAACACCGGGGAGCTGTTTTTT
>TRBJ1-2|13|.|TRBV7-2|TRBD1
CASSPDRWGGYTF
TGTGCCAGCAGCCCGGACAGGTGGGGCGGCTACACCTTC
>TRBJ1-1|13|few|TRBV5-1|TRBD1
CASSLGQGAEAFF
TGCGCCAGCAGCTTGGGGCAGGGGGCTGAAGCTTTCTTT
>TRBJ2-7|14|.|TRBV5-1|TRBD1
CASSLIGTDGEQYF
TGCGCCAGCAGCTTAATCGGGACAGACGGCGAGCAGTACTTC
>TRBJ2-1|15|.|TRBV19|TRBD1
CASRNPGQGENEQFF
TGTGCCAGTAGAAATCCGGGACAGGGTGAAAATGAGCAGTTCTTC
>TRBJ1-2|14|.|TRBV10-3|TRBD1
CAISVTGDWDGYTF
TGTGCCATCAGTGTGACAGGGGATTGGGATGGCTACACCTTC
>TRBJ2-5|18|.|TRBV7-6|TRBD2
CASSLVSDSGGAIGTQYF
TGTGCCAGCAGCTTAGTTTCGGATAGCGGGGGGGCCATAGGGACCCAGTACTTC
>TRBJ1-5|16|.|TRBV7-6|.
CASSQGAGAINQPQHF
TGTGCCAGCAGCCAGGGCGCGGGGGCGATCAATCAGCCCCAGCATTTT
>TRBJ1-6|14|.|TRBV30|.
CAWSRSSYNSPLHF
TGTGCCTGGAGTCGGAGCTCCTATAATTCACCCCTCCACTTT
>TRBJ2-7|14|.|TRBV2|TRBD1
CASSDRGPRYEQYF
TGTGCCAGCAGTGACAGGGGGCCAAGGTACGAGCAGTACTTC